These 27 T cell receptor beta chains were sequenced from one sample in a study of blood T cell repertoires in COVID-19. Using immunoSEQ multiplex PCR, the repertoire was profiled, and TCRdb retains in-frame clones only, with some absent. The table includes about 180,000 clones, approximately 85% detected once. The sequenced material came from PBMCs or T cells enriched from blood (not recorded which). These TCRs come from a man between 35 and 55 years old who had recovered from COVID-19.

The chain has TRBV10-2 and TRBJ2-5; D not resolved. CDR3 length equals 13 residues. The germline gives CDR1 WSHSY, CDR2 SAAADI. V was shortened by 7 bases and J by 4 bases, with 13 bases between the two germline ends. As DNA, the CDR3 is TGCGCCAGCACCCTGGCCGCCCGAGAGACCCAGTACTTC. The encoded protein is CASTLAARETQYF.

V usage is TRBV7-3 and J usage is TRBJ2-2; TRBD2 might be the D (5 bases). The germline CDR1 and CDR2 sequences are SGHTA and FQGTGA. The CDR3 is 14 residues long. Trimming shortened V by 5 bases and J by 5 bases, and 12 bases separated the two germline ends. CDR3 nucleotides: TGTGCCAGCAGCGTCGGGTCGGGGACCGGGGAGCTGTTTTTT. Encoded protein: CASSVGSGTGELFF.

The DNA for the CDR3 is TGTGCCAGCAGTTTTGGAGTAGCGGGACCCACCGGGGAGCTGTTTTTT. This codes for CASSFGVAGPTGELFF. This chain joins TRBV9 and TRBJ2-2; 8 bases are a match to TRBD2. The germline V gene encodes CDR1 SGDLS and CDR2 YYNGEE. This CDR3 contains 16 residues. Germline trimming cut 5 bases from V and 4 bases from J; bases unmatched to any gene: 10.

The J gene is TRBJ2-3, the V gene TRBV25-1; 7 nucleotides line up with TRBD2. CDR1 is MGHDK and CDR2 is SYGVNS in the germline V gene. CDR3 length equals 14 residues. Trimming took 3 bases from V and 0 from J; bases not matched to a gene: 0. CDR3 sequence (DNA): TGTGCCAGCAGTGAGGGAGGGAGCACAGATACGCAGTATTTT. It codes for CASSEGGSTDTQYF.

The chain links TRBV9 to TRBJ1-1; 7 bases are shared with TRBD1. The V and J ends lost 0 bases and 0 bases, in that order; junction bases with no gene match: 8. CDR3 length: 17 residues. CDR1 and CDR2 (germline): SGDLS, YYNGEE. The CDR3 loop reads CASSVAGQPQMNTEAFF. Here the CDR3 DNA reads TGTGCCAGCAGCGTAGCGGGACAGCCTCAAATGAACACTGAAGCTTTCTTT.

The chain combines TRBV19 with TRBJ1-1; TRBD1 aligns across 9 bases. The J segment lost 4 bases and the V segment lost 5 bases, leaving 8 bases of the junction unmatched. This CDR3 region has 15 residues. In germline, CDR1 is LNHDA, CDR2 SQIVND (reference sequence). The CDR3 loop reads CASSSHRGLGTEAFF. The CDR3 bases are TGTGCCAGTAGTTCCCACAGGGGGCTGGGCACTGAAGCTTTCTTT.

The chain couples TRBV19 to TRBJ2-1, with 8 bases lining up with TRBD1. With V trimmed by 5 bases and J by 6 bases, 15 bases remained unmatched. CDR3 size: 17 residues. Germline V gene lookup returns CDR1 LNHDA and CDR2 SQIVND (reference sequence). Here the CDR3 DNA reads TGTGCCAGTAGTTCAATCGCTGGGGGACAGGTATCCAATGAGCAGTTCTTC. This gives the protein CASSSIAGGQVSNEQFF.

V and J are TRBV12-3 or TRBV12-4 and TRBJ1-3; D is unresolved. Trimming removed 5 bases from V and 2 bases from J, with 7 bases in between. This CDR3 has 13 residues. The CDR3: CASSTTPGNTIYF. The DNA of the CDR3 is TGTGCCAGCAGTACCACTCCTGGAAACACCATATATTTT.

The V call is TRBV16, the J call TRBJ2-2; 16 bases align to TRBD2. Germline V lookup: CDR1 KGHSY, CDR2 FQNENV. Trimming removed 4 bases from V and 5 bases from J; junction bases left unmatched: 10. The CDR3 is 19 amino acids. The CDR3 DNA follows: TGTGCCAGCAGCCCTCCGGGACTAGCGGGAGGGCCGAGGACCGGGGAGCTGTTTTTT. This codes for CASSPPGLAGGPRTGELFF.

The count of this clone is one. The chain has TRBV5-1 and TRBJ1-6, with 9 nucleotides matching TRBD1. Trimming removed 3 bases from V and 8 bases from J; junction bases left unmatched: 3. The CDR3 totals 14 residues. Per the germline V gene, CDR1 is SGHRS and CDR2 is YFSETQ. In nucleotides, the CDR3 is TGCGCCAGCAGCTCAACAGGGGGCGATTCACCCCTCCACTTT. Protein sequence: CASSSTGGDSPLHF.

This clone was seen only once. This chain links TRBV10-3 with TRBJ2-7, with TRBD2 as a possible D gene (5 bases). The CDR3 spans 13 residues. V was clipped by 2 bases and J by 7 bases, with 12 bases between them. CDR1 ENHRY and CDR2 SYGVKD come from the germline V gene. Here the CDR3 DNA reads TGTGCCATCAGTGAGGCGGCAGGCGGGGAGCAGTACTTC. Its protein product is CAISEAAGGEQYF.

Written as DNA, the CDR3 is TGCGCCAGCAGCTTTGGAGGAACGCAGGCTCAAGAGACCCAGTACTTC. Translated: CASSFGGTQAQETQYF. The chain is built from TRBV5-1 and TRBJ2-5; possibly TRBD2 for D (5 bases). Deletions cut 2 bases from V and 2 bases from J, with 16 bases between. This CDR3 comprises 16 residues. CDR1 is SGHRS, CDR2 YFSETQ, per germline.

The chain links TRBV19 to TRBJ1-5; the match to TRBD1 covers 7 bases. The V gene's germline CDR1 is LNHDA and CDR2 SQIVND (reference sequence). The CDR3 is 15 residues long. V was pared by 3 bases and J by 3 bases, with 5 bases of the junction left unmatched. In DNA form, the CDR3 reads TGTGCCAGTAGTATGACAGGGAGGACCAATCAGCCCCAGCATTTT. This encodes CASSMTGRTNQPQHF. Together with reference TRBV19 and TRBJ1-5, the CDR3 gives the full variable domain: DGGITQSPKYLFRKEGQNVTLSCEQNLNHDAMYWYRQDPGQGLRLIYYSQIVNDFQKGDIAEGYSVSREKKESFPLTVTSAQKNPTAFYLCASSMTGRTNQPQHFGDGTRLSIL.

This clone was detected once. The V and J genes are TRBV19 and TRBJ1-5; D may be TRBD1 (5 bases). The CDR3 totals 14 residues. Germline V gene lookup returns CDR1 LNHDA and CDR2 SQIVND (reference sequence). V gave up 6 bases and J gave up 5 bases, with 14 bases separating them. Here the CDR3 reads CASSLGGIHQPQHF. For the CDR3, the DNA is TGTGCCAGTAGCCTGGGGGGTATTCATCAGCCCCAGCATTTT.

J is TRBJ2-6 and V is TRBV5-1; 7 positions agree with TRBD1. Losses at the gene ends were 3 bases for V and 4 bases for J; bases not matched to a gene: 7. Germline CDR1 reads SGHRS; CDR2 reads YFSETQ. CDR3 size: 16 residues. The CDR3 nucleotides are TGCGCCAGCAGCTACGACAGGGCCCCCGGGGCCAACGTCCTGACTTTC. Its translation is CASSYDRAPGANVLTF.

The chain couples TRBV3-1 (or the pseudogene TRBV3-2) to TRBJ1-6; 7 bases line up with TRBD1. CDR3 size: 15 residues. Germline loops: CDR1 LGHDT, CDR2 YNNKEL (reference sequence). Germline trimming cut 3 bases from V and 4 bases from J; bases unmatched to any gene: 3. CDR3 DNA: TGTGCCAGCAGCCAGGGGGACAGTTATAATTCACCCCTCCACTTT. Protein sequence: CASSQGDSYNSPLHF.

The rearrangement links TRBV18 to TRBJ1-6; TRBD1 aligns across 8 bases. J was trimmed by 11 bases and V by 3 bases; bases with no gene match: 6. Germline-derived CDR1 and CDR2 are KGHSH and LQKENI. CDR3 length: 14 residues. DNA for the CDR3: TGTGCCAGCTCACCGGGACAGGTTCGGACACCCCTCCACTTT. This translates into CASSPGQVRTPLHF.

This chain uses TRBV18 with TRBJ2-3, with 10 bases identical to TRBD1. V trimming: 2 bases; J trimming: 8 bases; junction bases outside the gene matches: 10. Germline V gene data show CDR1 as KGHSH and CDR2 as LQKENI. The CDR3 has 16 amino acids. The CDR3 sequence: CASSPETGGPPRTQYF. DNA for the CDR3: TGTGCCAGCTCACCAGAGACAGGGGGCCCCCCACGTACGCAGTATTTT. Full variable domain (missing parts from reference TRBV18 and TRBJ2-3): NAGVMQNPRHLVRRRGQEARLRCSPMKGHSHVYWYRQLPEEGLKFMVYLQKENIIDESGMPKERFSAEFPKEGPSILRIQQVVRGDSAAYFCASSPETGGPPRTQYFGPGTRLTVL.

V and J are TRBV5-4 and TRBJ1-2; 9 positions agree with TRBD1. The V and J ends lost 4 bases and 4 bases, in that order; junction bases with no gene match: 5. CDR3 length: 14 amino acids. Germline assignment: CDR1 SGHNT and CDR2 YYREEE (reference sequence). In DNA, the CDR3 is TGTGCCAGCAGCCCTGGACAGGGGAGCTATGGCTACACCTTC. This gives the protein CASSPGQGSYGYTF.

This clone was observed a few times. A read error may account for a junction end that differs from germline. The chain has TRBV7-7 and TRBJ1-1; D unresolved. CDR1 and CDR2 from the germline V gene are SSHAT and FNYEAQ (reference sequence). The CDR3 is 15 residues long. CDR3 nucleotide sequence: TGTGCTAGCAGCTACTCGTACTTCCGGGGCACTGAAGCTTTCTTT. Residues: CASSYSYFRGTEAFF.

The rearrangement links TRBV5-6 to TRBJ1-5; tentatively, D is TRBD1 (6 bases). The CDR3 runs 14 residues. Germline CDR1 is SGHDT and CDR2 is YYEEEE. V lost 4 bases and J 10 bases, leaving 18 bases between the germline ends. This CDR3 is CASSARTDLLPQHF. The CDR3 DNA reads as TGTGCCAGCAGCGCTAGGACAGATCTACTTCCCCAGCATTTT.

The chain combines TRBV7-2 with TRBJ1-1, with D possibly being TRBD1 (5 bases). This CDR3 is 14 amino acids long. Trimming shortened V by 0 bases and J by 4 bases, and 9 bases separated the two germline ends. Germline V CDR1 and CDR2: SGHTA, FQGNSA. The CDR3 region is CASSLAGGSTEAFF. DNA for the CDR3: TGTGCCAGCAGCTTAGCCGGGGGGAGCACTGAAGCTTTCTTT.

This clone was picked up many times. The V gene is TRBV28, the J gene TRBJ1-2, with D unclear. Germline assignment: CDR1 MDHEN and CDR2 SYDVKM. CDR3 size: 14 residues. Trimming shortened V by 3 bases and J by 0 bases, and 8 bases separated the two germline ends. The CDR3 protein is CASSFGVTNYGYTF. DNA of the CDR3: TGTGCCAGCAGTTTCGGGGTAACTAACTATGGCTACACCTTC.

V and J are TRBV7-6 and TRBJ2-7; TRBD1 aligns across 7 bases. Looked up from germline, CDR1 is SGHVS and CDR2 is FNYEAQ. The junction had 6 bases not matched to a gene; V was cut back by 5 bases and J by 2 bases. The CDR3 runs to 14 residues. This CDR3 reads CASSLGTDTYEQYF. In DNA, the CDR3 is TGTGCCAGCAGCCTCGGGACAGACACCTACGAGCAGTACTTC.

This clone was picked up many times. The chain links TRBV7-9 to TRBJ2-3, with a weak D call TRBD2 (7 bases). V lost 11 bases, J lost 13 bases, and 16 bases lay in between. CDR1 SEHNR and CDR2 FQNEAQ come from the germline V gene (reference sequence). This CDR3 spans 10 amino acids. This CDR3 is CACGGGGEYF. The DNA for the CDR3 is TGTGCCTGCGGGGGCGGAGGCGAGTATTTT. The whole variable domain, filled in from reference TRBV7-9 and TRBJ2-3, reads DTGVSQNPRHKITKRGQNVTFRCDPISEHNRLYWYRQTLGQGPEFLTYFQNEAQLEKSRLLSDRFSAERPKGSFSTLEIQRTEQGDSAMYLCACGGGGEYFGPGTRLTVL.

This clone has a handful of counts. J is TRBJ1-1 and V is TRBV29-1; 7 nucleotides match TRBD1. Germline V lookup: CDR1 SQVTM, CDR2 ANQGSEA. Trimming cost V 5 bases and J 2 bases; bases outside gene matches: 5. The CDR3 has 13 residues. In nucleotides, the CDR3 is TGCAGCGTTCGCCCAGGGGGAAACACTGAAGCTTTCTTT. It translates to CSVRPGGNTEAFF.

The chain recombines TRBV18 with TRBJ2-5; D might be TRBD1 (5 bases). The CDR3 runs to 13 residues. From germline, CDR1 is KGHSH and CDR2 LQKENI. V shed 5 bases and J shed 2 bases, with 9 bases lying between them. In DNA, the CDR3 is TGTGCCAGCTCATGGAACAGGCAAGAGACCCAGTACTTC. Translating it yields CASSWNRQETQYF.